Below are 25 T cell receptor beta chains sequenced from a single sample in a study of CD8+CD57+ T cells in acquired aplastic anemia. All patients picked for sequencing had shown, by flow cytometry, an expansion of CD8+CD57+ cells. Genomic DNA acted as the template from which TCR beta VDJ combination and CDR3 sequence profiling were carried out. TCRdb used MiXCR to reprocess the reads, holding one entry per CDR3 protein. The sample carries 270,000 or so distinct CDR3 sequences, approximately 86% recorded once. Sequenced material: sorted CD4+, CD8+, or CD8+CD57+ T cells (not recorded which) from PBMCs. The receptors here all came from a human donor with aplastic anemia.

The gene calls are TRBV9 and TRBJ2-3; D might be TRBD2 (5 bases). Germline values: CDR1 SGDLS, CDR2 YYNGEE. This CDR3 comprises 13 residues. Between the trimmed V and J ends, which lost 7 bases and 10 bases, there was a span of 19 bases. CDR3 nucleotide sequence: TGTGCCAGCGGAGGCGCTGGCAACATTCCGCAGTATTTT. This encodes CASGGAGNIPQYF.

The chain has TRBV9 and TRBJ2-3; D is unclear. The CDR3 runs to 12 residues. Trimming took 0 bases from V and 9 from J, leaving 8 bases between them. Per the germline V gene, CDR1 is SGDLS and CDR2 is YYNGEE. The CDR3 nucleotides read TGTGCCAGCAGCGTAGTGAAAGGGACGCAGTATTTT. It codes for CASSVVKGTQYF.

About this clonotype: A junction end diverges from the germline sequence, so it may reflect a read error. The chain uses TRBV7-9 and TRBJ2-3; TRBD2 matches 10 bases. Germline CDR1 SEHNR, CDR2 FQNEAQ (reference sequence). The CDR3 totals 14 residues. CDR3 DNA: TGTGCCAGCAGCTTAGCCGCCAGCGGGGGGGCCAACGTCTTT. It yields the protein CASSLAASGGANVF.

This clonotype is a singleton in its sample. The genes are TRBV9 and TRBJ2-3; D is possibly TRBD1 or TRBD2 (5 bases each). Per the germline V gene, CDR1 is SGDLS and CDR2 is YYNGEE. The CDR3 spans 15 residues. V was trimmed by 4 bases and J by 4 bases, leaving 16 bases between them. CDR3 DNA sequence: TGTGCCAGCAGCAATGGGGGTCATGGGGCAGATACGCAGTATTTT. Its translation: CASSNGGHGADTQYF. Combining the CDR3 with reference TRBV9 and TRBJ2-3 gives the whole variable domain DSGVTQTPKHLITATGQRVTLRCSPRSGDLSVYWYQQSLDQGLQFLIQYYNGEERAKGNILERFSAQQFPDLHSELNLSSLELGDSALYFCASSNGGHGADTQYFGPGTRLTVL.

Comment on this clonotype: Relative to the germline gene, one junction end is altered; a read error may explain this. The chain has TRBV7-8 and TRBJ1-2; D possibly corresponds to TRBD1 (5 bases). Germline-derived CDR1 and CDR2 are SGHVS and FQNEAQ. CDR3 size: 15 residues. CDR3 residues: CASSFHPGGAAGSTF. In nucleotides, the CDR3 is TGTGCCAGCAGCTTTCATCCAGGCGGGGCAGCCGGCTCCACCTTC.

Notes on this clonotype: An end of the junction does not agree with germline; a read error may underlie this. The chain recombines TRBV15 with TRBJ1-2; 10 nucleotides align to TRBD1. Germline V CDR1 and CDR2: LNHNV, YYDKDF (reference sequence). CDR3 length: 15 amino acids. The CDR3 loop is CASSLTGGADVASTF. The CDR3 DNA sequence: TGTGCCAGCAGCTTGACAGGGGGCGCCGACGTTGCCAGCACCTTC.

This clonotype was seen a handful of times. One base away lies a much larger clone, so this may be a sequencing read error. The chain combines TRBV11-3 with TRBJ2-5; D uncertain. The germline CDR1 and CDR2 sequences are SGHNT and YENEEA. The CDR3 is 15 residues long. V lost 0 bases and J lost 3, with 11 bases in between. The CDR3 bases are TGTGCCAGCAGCTTAGATCTGAGAGCAAAAGAGACCCAGTACTTC. This codes for CASSLDLRAKETQYF.

In this sample, this clonotype turned up a few times. The rearrangement uses TRBV10-3 and TRBJ2-3, with TRBD2 matching over 10 bases. V lost 0 bases, J lost 6 bases, and 6 bases stayed unmatched. Germline CDR1 ENHRY, CDR2 SYGVKD. CDR3 length: 16 amino acids. Written as DNA, the CDR3 is TGTGCCATCAGTGAGTCGGGGCTAGCGGGGGAGGATACGCAGTATTTT. Its translation is CAISESGLAGEDTQYF.

The chain carries TRBV11-2 and TRBJ2-7, with TRBD1 matching 9 bases. Germline trimming cut 4 bases from V and 3 bases from J; bases unmatched to any gene: 10. The CDR3 has 16 amino acids. CDR1 and CDR2 (germline): SGHAT, FQNNGV. In DNA form, the CDR3 reads TGTGCCAGCAGCTCGGGTGGAGGGACAGGGATCTACGAGCAGTACTTC. This gives the protein CASSSGGGTGIYEQYF.

A remark on this clonotype: Since the CDR3 does not end with the conserved phenylalanine or tryptophan, this likely comes from a read error. No DNA is shown, since the ends of the CDR3 on it are uncertain; the CDR3 is the one TCRdb lists. V usage is TRBV7-8 and J usage is TRBJ2-5; the table gives TRBD1 as D, unverified against the DNA. The CDR3 has 12 amino acids, counting both end residues. Germline CDR1 is SGHVS and CDR2 is FQNEAQ. The CDR3 loop reads CASSLARGPDTH.

The rearrangement uses TRBV6-5 and TRBJ2-7; D might be TRBD2 (6 bases). Germline V CDR1 and CDR2: MNHEY, SVGAGI. CDR3 size: 15 residues. V was cut by 6 bases and J by 3 bases, with 18 bases left in between. The CDR3 region has the DNA TGTGCCAGCAGCTTGAACACCGGGGAGGACTACGAGCAGTACTTC. Translated, it gives CASSLNTGEDYEQYF.

About this clonotype itself: Since the CDR3 does not end with the conserved phenylalanine or tryptophan, this likely comes from a read error. It is unclear where the CDR3 begins or ends on the DNA, so no DNA is shown, and the CDR3 is as TCRdb lists it. The chain links TRBV7-2 to TRBJ1-5; the table's D call TRBD1 went unverified against the DNA. A total of 13 residues make up the CDR3, ends included. CDR1 SGHTA and CDR2 FQGNSA come from the germline V gene. The chain's CDR3 is CASSLEGTGNTQA.

This chain connects TRBV7-9 to TRBJ1-1; maybe TRBD1 (6 bases). The V end lost 3 bases, the J end lost 7 bases, and 24 bases lay between the germline ends. Germline loops: CDR1 SEHNR, CDR2 FQNEAQ (reference sequence). The CDR3 is made up of 17 amino acids. The CDR3 spells CASSFGRRGGRNNEAFF. As DNA, the CDR3 is TGTGCCAGCAGCTTTGGAAGAAGAGGGGGGAGAAATAATGAAGCTTTCTTT.

The chain couples TRBV5-8 to TRBJ2-2, with D uncertain. V lost 0 bases to trimming and J lost 6 bases, with 12 bases between them. This CDR3 has 15 residues. Germline-derived CDR1 and CDR2 are SGHTS and YDEGEE. The CDR3 sequence is CASSLDTGAPGELFF. Here the CDR3 DNA reads TGTGCCAGCAGCTTGGACACGGGTGCTCCCGGGGAGCTGTTTTTT.

About this clonotype: At one end the junction does not follow the germline gene, possibly because of a read error. This sequence joins TRBV2 and TRBJ2-2; maybe TRBD2 (6 bases). The CDR3 spans 12 residues. Germline V gives CDR1 SNHLY, CDR2 FYNNEI. CDR3: CASSPSGGEMFF. CDR3 in DNA: TGTGCCAGCAGCCCCTCCGGCGGGGAGATGTTTTTT.

On this clonotype: The DNA is left out, because the CDR3 cannot be placed on it with certainty; the CDR3 is given as TCRdb lists it. The V gene is TRBV9, the J gene TRBJ1-6. From germline, CDR1 is SGDLS and CDR2 YYNGEE. The CDR3 has 16 residues if both end residues are counted. The CDR3 sequence is CASGAAGNIQYFALHF.

A remark on this clonotype: Sequence at one end of the junction differs from germline and may be a read error. The rearrangement links TRBV7-9 to TRBJ2-5; 8 bases agree with TRBD1. The CDR3 sequence is 14 residues long. Germline V gene sequence: CDR1 SEHNR, CDR2 FQNEAQ (reference sequence). CDR3 in DNA: TGTGCCAGCAGCTCGACAGGGGATTTCCACAATGAGCAGTTC. This sequence encodes CASSSTGDFHNEQF.

The rearrangement uses TRBV7-8 and TRBJ2-6; a possible D gene is TRBD1 (7 bases). The ends were cut back, 3 bases at V and 15 bases at J, with 24 bases in the middle. The CDR3 sequence is 16 residues long. From germline, CDR1 is SGHVS and CDR2 FQNEAQ. The CDR3, as DNA: TGTGCCAGCAGCTTTGATCCAGGCGGGACAGCCCATTCCCTGACTTTC. This codes for CASSFDPGGTAHSLTF.

The genes are TRBV7-8 and TRBJ1-1; a weak D match, TRBD1 (6 bases). The CDR3 is 16 residues long. Germline-derived CDR1 and CDR2 are SGHVS and FQNEAQ. The V gene lost 5 bases and the J gene lost 11 bases, with 27 bases spanning the gap. The CDR3 loop is CASSEGPEWANRDAFF. CDR3 in DNA: TGTGCCAGCAGCGAAGGCCCGGAATGGGCTAACAGGGACGCTTTCTTT.

This sequence joins TRBV2 and TRBJ1-2; 9 nucleotides line up with TRBD1. The CDR3 length is 16 residues. With V trimmed by 2 bases and J by 7 bases, 11 bases remained unmatched. Germline V CDR1 and CDR2: SNHLY, FYNNEI. The CDR3 bases are TGTGCCAGCAGTGAATCGCCCTGGGACAGGGATACTGGCTACACCTTC. Its translation is CASSESPWDRDTGYTF.

The gene calls are TRBV5-1 and TRBJ2-3; perhaps TRBD1 as D (5 bases). CDR1 is SGHRS and CDR2 is YFSETQ in the germline V gene. V lost 4 bases and J 5 bases, leaving 17 bases between the germline ends. This CDR3 has 15 residues. Here the CDR3 DNA reads TGCGCCAGCAGCCCCCTTGGAGACAGCGAAGATACGCAGTATTTT. Translation gives CASSPLGDSEDTQYF.

This clonotype was seen only a few times. The chain joins TRBV10-2 to TRBJ2-1, with 10 nucleotides matching TRBD1. Looked up from germline, CDR1 is WSHSY and CDR2 is SAAADI. The CDR3 has 14 amino acids. V gave up 6 bases and J gave up 10 bases; unmatched junction bases: 9. The CDR3 spells CASSPGQGTREQFF. As DNA, the CDR3 is TGCGCCAGCAGCCCGGGACAGGGGACAAGGGAGCAGTTCTTC.

Worth noting for this clonotype: Since the CDR3 does not end with the conserved phenylalanine or tryptophan, this likely comes from a read error. It is unclear where the CDR3 begins or ends on the DNA, so no DNA is shown, and the CDR3 is as TCRdb lists it. The rearrangement uses TRBV7-2 and TRBJ2-3; the DNA was not compared with TRBD1, the D call given in the table. Germline V lookup: CDR1 SGHTA, CDR2 FQGNSA. The length of the CDR3 is 13 amino acids, counting both ends. The CDR3 reads CASSLDGGSTDTQ.

This clonotype was observed a few times. The J gene is TRBJ2-5, the V gene TRBV24-1; 7 bases are shared with TRBD2. V was clipped by 7 bases and J by 2 bases; unmatched bases: 3. The CDR3 is 13 amino acids. Germline CDR1 KGHDR, CDR2 SFDVKD. DNA of the CDR3: TGTGCCACCAGGGCTAGCGGACAAGAGACCCAGTACTTC. This encodes CATRASGQETQYF.

The V gene is TRBV7-6, the J gene TRBJ2-3; D is possibly TRBD2 (9 bases). With 5 bases removed from V and 6 bases from J, the gap between germline ends came to 15 bases. The CDR3 sequence is 14 residues long. CDR1 SGHVS and CDR2 FNYEAQ come from the germline V gene. DNA of the CDR3: TGTGCCAGCAGCGCGGGGGGGGACAGGGATACGCAGTATTTT. Amino acids: CASSAGGDRDTQYF.